A single sample is the source of the 21 T cell receptor beta chains below, sequenced in a study of cytomegalovirus exposure and HLA in healthy donors. Primers for the PCR totalled 60 Vbeta and 13 Jbeta. The protocol was immunoSEQ multiplex PCR, while the TCRdb copy is restricted to in-frame clones and leaves out a portion. In the table there are 200,000 to 300,000 clones, around 80% of which are singletons. Material: PBMCs. These receptors all come from a boy aged 5-17 years in good health and CMV-seronegative.

This clone has a handful of counts. The V call is TRBV7-3, the J call TRBJ1-2; 10 nucleotides line up with TRBD1. The CDR3 has 15 residues. Germline V gives CDR1 SGHTA, CDR2 FQGTGA. The V gene end was trimmed by 4 bases and the J gene end by 10 bases; junction bases not matched to a gene: 12. The CDR3 reads CASSSNPGTGDDYTF. The CDR3 coding sequence is TGTGCCAGCAGCTCCAACCCCGGGACAGGGGACGACTACACCTTC.

V gene TRBV19 combines with J gene TRBJ2-7; 11 bases map to TRBD1. CDR1 and CDR2 (germline): LNHDA, SQIVND (reference sequence). Trimming removed 6 bases from V and 3 bases from J; junction bases left unmatched: 7. The CDR3 is 15 residues long. As DNA, the CDR3 is TGTGCCAGTAGACTAACCGGGACAGGGGGCTACGAGCAGTACTTC. As protein: CASRLTGTGGYEQYF.

This clone was counted a few times. The chain couples TRBV10-1 to TRBJ1-2; D call uncertain. The CDR3 has 15 residues. CDR1 is WNHNN, CDR2 SYGVQD, per germline (reference sequence). The V end was cut by 2 bases, the J end by 4 bases, with 14 bases between. CDR3 DNA: TGCGCCAGCAGTGAGGGTAGCAGTAATATCTATGGCTACACCTTC. It yields the protein CASSEGSSNIYGYTF.

The chain has TRBV27 and TRBJ2-1; D ambiguous. This CDR3 spans 12 amino acids. V dropped 4 bases and J dropped 15 bases, with 16 bases sitting between them. Germline loops: CDR1 MNHEY, CDR2 SMNVEV (reference sequence). CDR3 amino acids: CASSSVAHRVFF. CDR3 sequence (DNA): TGTGCCAGCAGTTCGGTCGCCCACCGAGTGTTCTTC.

The chain has TRBV7-9 and TRBJ2-2; 12 bases match TRBD2. V lost 5 bases, J lost 6 bases, and 10 bases stayed unmatched. The CDR3 spans 17 residues. The V gene's germline CDR1 is SEHNR and CDR2 FQNEAQ (reference sequence). In DNA form, the CDR3 reads TGTGCCAGCAGCCCCCGACTAGCGGGAGAACTTCCCGGGGAGCTGTTTTTT. As protein: CASSPRLAGELPGELFF.

The chain employs TRBV5-1 and TRBJ1-1; D gene uncertain. The CDR3 consists of 14 residues. Germline V gives CDR1 SGHRS, CDR2 YFSETQ. Trimming removed 2 bases from V and 0 bases from J, with 8 bases in between. CDR3 in amino acids: CASSFNSMNTEAFF. DNA for the CDR3: TGCGCCAGCAGCTTTAACAGTATGAACACTGAAGCTTTCTTT.

This clone was recorded a few times. This chain uses TRBV11-3 with TRBJ2-3; TRBD2 aligns across 11 bases. Germline V gives CDR1 SGHNT, CDR2 YENEEA. V shed 3 bases and J 2 bases; nucleotides not matched to a gene: 7. The CDR3 loop spans 17 amino acids. The CDR3 nucleotides read TGTGCCAGCAGCTTCCGCACTAGCGGGGGATTCACAGATACGCAGTATTTT. Encoded protein: CASSFRTSGGFTDTQYF.

This clone was counted once. This chain links TRBV10-1 with TRBJ2-2; 7 bases line up with TRBD2. V lost 4 bases to trimming and J lost 6 bases; unmatched junction nucleotides: 8. The germline gives CDR1 WNHNN, CDR2 SYGVQD (reference sequence). This CDR3 region has 15 residues. CDR3 in amino acids: CASSGAGAFPGELFF. CDR3 DNA: TGCGCCAGCAGTGGGGCGGGAGCCTTTCCCGGGGAGCTGTTTTTT.

J is TRBJ1-6 and V is TRBV5-5; no definite D call. V lost 5 bases and J lost 0, with 12 bases in between. The CDR3 length is 16 residues. Germline CDR1 reads SGHKS; CDR2 reads YYEKEE (reference sequence). CDR3 DNA: TGTGCCAGCAGGGGCTTCGTGGGCTCCTATAATTCACCCCTCCACTTT. Translating gives CASRGFVGSYNSPLHF.

The V and J genes are TRBV6-6 and TRBJ1-2; D unclear. Trimming removed 0 bases from V and 6 bases from J, with 8 bases in between. This CDR3 region has 13 residues. Germline-derived CDR1 and CDR2 are MNHNY and SVGAGI (reference sequence). CDR3 nucleotides: TGTGCCAGCAGTTACTCGTCGGGGAATGGCTACACCTTC. Translating it yields CASSYSSGNGYTF.

The CDR3: CASSDSIRERNTQYF. CDR3 sequence (DNA): TGTGCCAGCAGTGACTCGATTAGGGAGAGGAATACGCAGTATTTT. The J gene is TRBJ2-3, the V gene TRBV6-4; tentatively, D is TRBD2 (5 bases). Trimming stripped 0 bases from V and 7 bases from J, with 14 bases between. Germline lookup yields CDR1 MRHNA and CDR2 SNTAGT. This CDR3 is 15 amino acids long.

This clone turned up a few times. The chain couples TRBV5-4 to TRBJ1-2; D unclear. The CDR3 consists of 14 residues. Looked up from germline, CDR1 is SGHNT and CDR2 is YYREEE (reference sequence). Trimming shortened V by 3 bases and J by 8 bases, and 17 bases separated the two germline ends. The DNA for the CDR3 is TGTGCCAGCAGCTCCGCAGGAGGTTATGAAGGCTACACCTTC. It yields the protein CASSSAGGYEGYTF.

In its sample, this clone was seen a few times. The gene calls are TRBV27 and TRBJ2-7; 8 bases agree with TRBD2. The CDR3 runs 16 residues. Germline V gene data show CDR1 as MNHEY and CDR2 as SMNVEV (reference sequence). V shed 5 bases, J shed 0 bases, and the junction held 9 bases outside the gene matches. The CDR3 nucleotides read TGTGCCAGCAGTCAACGGGGGGGTCCGGGCTCCTACGAGCAGTACTTC. This translates into CASSQRGGPGSYEQYF.

The chain links TRBV4-1 to TRBJ2-7; D gene unclear. The germline V gene encodes CDR1 MGHRA and CDR2 YSYEKL. V dropped 2 bases and J dropped 3 bases, with 23 bases sitting between them. The CDR3 totals 18 residues. CDR3 DNA sequence: TGCGCCAGCAGCCAAAAGGATGCGGTTTTTGACGGAGACTACGAGCAGTACTTC. This translates into CASSQKDAVFDGDYEQYF.

The V and J genes are TRBV5-1 and TRBJ2-2, with 7 bases that match TRBD1. Trimming cost V 2 bases and J 3 bases; bases outside gene matches: 1. The germline gives CDR1 SGHRS, CDR2 YFSETQ. The CDR3 extends over 14 amino acids. This chain's CDR3 is CASSLGTDTGELFF. Written as DNA, the CDR3 is TGCGCCAGCAGCTTAGGGACAGACACCGGGGAGCTGTTTTTT.

The rearrangement uses TRBV30 and TRBJ2-7; D possibly corresponds to TRBD1 (5 bases). The V gene's germline CDR1 is GTSNPN and CDR2 SVGIG (reference sequence). This CDR3 spans 14 amino acids. Trimming shortened V by 2 bases and J by 2 bases, and 13 bases separated the two germline ends. CDR3 amino acids: CAWSSGREPYEQYF. The CDR3 bases are TGTGCCTGGAGTTCGGGCAGGGAACCCTACGAGCAGTACTTC.

This clone occurred once. The V call is TRBV7-9, the J call TRBJ1-1; D not resolved. CDR1 SEHNR and CDR2 FQNEAQ come from the germline V gene (reference sequence). V was cut by 8 bases and J by 8 bases, with 15 bases left in between. CDR3 size: 12 residues. CDR3 in amino acids: CASRVGESEAFF. The CDR3 nucleotides are TGTGCCAGCCGTGTGGGAGAGTCCGAAGCTTTCTTT.

The gene calls are TRBV6-1 and TRBJ1-1; D is unclear. Germline CDR1 MNHNS, CDR2 SASEGT. The V end lost 6 bases, the J end lost 1 base, and 9 bases lay between the germline ends. This CDR3 is 13 amino acids long. CDR3 amino acids: CASRSPGNTEAFF. The CDR3 DNA is TGTGCCAGCAGATCCCCGGGGAACACTGAAGCTTTCTTT.

This rearrangement joins TRBV29-1 to TRBJ2-5, with D perhaps TRBD1 (5 bases). The DNA matches TRBJ2-7 better at its end, which makes the J call doubtful. CDR3 length equals 10 residues. Germline V gives CDR1 SQVTM, CDR2 ANQGSEA. CDR3: CSVADNEQYF. The CDR3 region has the DNA TGCAGCGTCGCGGACAACGAGCAGTACTTC.

The CDR3 DNA follows: TGTGCCAGCAGCCCTCGGGAGAAAAGGGACTATGGCTACACCTTC. It is translated as CASSPREKRDYGYTF. This rearrangement joins TRBV9 to TRBJ1-2; D is unclear. Germline V gene lookup returns CDR1 SGDLS and CDR2 YYNGEE. Trimming removed 4 bases from V and 3 bases from J, with 16 bases in between. The CDR3 is made up of 15 amino acids. The full variable domain, in which reference TRBV9 and TRBJ1-2 provide the parts outside the CDR3, is DSGVTQTPKHLITATGQRVTLRCSPRSGDLSVYWYQQSLDQGLQFLIQYYNGEERAKGNILERFSAQQFPDLHSELNLSSLELGDSALYFCASSPREKRDYGYTFGSGTRLTVV.

This chain uses TRBV29-1 with TRBJ1-1; perhaps TRBD1 as D (5 bases). CDR1 and CDR2 (germline): SQVTM, ANQGSEA. Trimming left V 7 bases short and J 6 bases short, with 9 bases between. The CDR3 has 10 amino acids. The CDR3 region is CSGGSPEAFF. CDR3 nucleotides: TGCAGCGGGGGCTCGCCTGAAGCTTTCTTT. The full variable domain, in which reference TRBV29-1 and TRBJ1-1 provide the parts outside the CDR3, is SAVISQKPSRDICQRGTSLTIQCQVDSQVTMMFWYRQQPGQSLTLIATANQGSEATYESGFVIDKFPISRPNLTFSTLTVSNMSPEDSSIYLCSGGSPEAFFGQGTRLTVV.